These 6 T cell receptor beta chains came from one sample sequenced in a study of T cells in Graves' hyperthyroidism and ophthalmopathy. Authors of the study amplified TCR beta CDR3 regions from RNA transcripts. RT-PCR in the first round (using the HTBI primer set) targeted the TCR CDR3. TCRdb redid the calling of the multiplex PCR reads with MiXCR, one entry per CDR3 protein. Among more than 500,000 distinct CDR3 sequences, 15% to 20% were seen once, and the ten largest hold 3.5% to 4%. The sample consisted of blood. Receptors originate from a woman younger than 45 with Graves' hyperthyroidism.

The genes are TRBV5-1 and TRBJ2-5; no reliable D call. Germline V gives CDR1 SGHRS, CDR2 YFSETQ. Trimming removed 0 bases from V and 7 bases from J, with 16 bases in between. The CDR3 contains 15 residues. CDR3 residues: CASSLASRVKRTQYF. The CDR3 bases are TGCGCCAGCAGCTTGGCCTCCAGAGTAAAACGGACCCAGTACTTC.

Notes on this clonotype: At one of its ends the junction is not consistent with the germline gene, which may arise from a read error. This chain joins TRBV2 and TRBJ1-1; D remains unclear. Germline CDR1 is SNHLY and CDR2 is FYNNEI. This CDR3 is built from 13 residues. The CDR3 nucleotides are TGTGCCTGCAGTGTAGGAGAGAACACTGAAGCTTTCTTT. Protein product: CACSVGENTEAFF. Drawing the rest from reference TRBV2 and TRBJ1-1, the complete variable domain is EPEVTQTPSHQVTQMGQEVILRCVPISNHLYFYWYRQILGQKVEFLVSFYNNEISEKSEIFDDQFSVERPDGSNFTLKIRSTKLEDSAMYFCACSVGENTEAFFGQGTRLTVV.

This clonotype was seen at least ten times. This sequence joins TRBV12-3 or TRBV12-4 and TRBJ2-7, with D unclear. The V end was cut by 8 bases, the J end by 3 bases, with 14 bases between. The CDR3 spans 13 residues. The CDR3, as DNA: TGTGCCAGCGAACAGTCACCAAGCTACGAGCAGTACTTC. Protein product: CASEQSPSYEQYF.

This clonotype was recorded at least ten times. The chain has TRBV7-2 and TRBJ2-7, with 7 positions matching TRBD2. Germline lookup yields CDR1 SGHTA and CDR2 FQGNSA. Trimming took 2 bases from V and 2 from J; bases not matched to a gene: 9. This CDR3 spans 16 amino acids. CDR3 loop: CASSLWPSGGAYEQYF. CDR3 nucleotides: TGTGCCAGCAGCTTATGGCCTAGCGGAGGAGCCTACGAGCAGTACTTC.

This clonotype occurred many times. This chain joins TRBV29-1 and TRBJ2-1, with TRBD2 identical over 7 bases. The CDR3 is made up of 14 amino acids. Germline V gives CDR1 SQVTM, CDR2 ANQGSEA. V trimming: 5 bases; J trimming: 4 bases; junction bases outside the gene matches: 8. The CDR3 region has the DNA TGCAGCGTTCCTAGCGGTACCACTTACAATGAGCAGTTCTTC. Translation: CSVPSGTTYNEQFF.

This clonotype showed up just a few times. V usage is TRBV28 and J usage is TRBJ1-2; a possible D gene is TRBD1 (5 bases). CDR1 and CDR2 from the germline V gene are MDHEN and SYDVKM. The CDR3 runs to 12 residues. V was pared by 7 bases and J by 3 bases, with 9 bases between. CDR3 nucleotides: TGTGCCAGCACAGAAGGGGACTATGGCTACACCTTC. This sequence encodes CASTEGDYGYTF.